Below are 24 T cell receptor beta chains sequenced from a single sample in a study of shared clonotypes between healthy human individuals. Data came from immunoSEQ multiplex PCR; TCRdb stores just in-frame clones and leaves some out. The sample consists of 500,000 to 550,000 clones, roughly 95% of them appearing once. The sample was naive CD4+ T cells sorted from blood. This sample's subset: CD45RA+ positively selected. Every receptor here comes from a young woman in good health.

The chain joins TRBV13 to TRBJ2-1; TRBD2 matches at 10 bases. Germline CDR1 and CDR2: PRHDT and FYEKMQ (reference sequence). The CDR3 runs to 17 residues. Trimming at V came to 2 bases and at J to 1 base, leaving 5 bases not matched to a gene. CDR3 coding DNA: TGTGCCAGCAGCTTATATCGGACTAGCGGATCCTACAATGAGCAGTTCTTC. This gives the protein CASSLYRTSGSYNEQFF.

The chain couples TRBV28 to TRBJ2-7; tentatively, D is TRBD1 or TRBD2 (5 bases each). V was pared by 4 bases and J by 1 base, with 17 bases between. This CDR3 is built from 16 residues. Germline V gene sequence: CDR1 MDHEN, CDR2 SYDVKM. The DNA of the CDR3 is TGTGCCAGCAGTTCGGCTAGGGTTGGGGGTTCCTACGAGCAGTACTTC. This translates into CASSSARVGGSYEQYF.

Notes on this clone: The same CDR3 can be traced to other DNA sequences in this sample. CDR3 bases: TGCGCCAGCAGCTTGACATCGCCCACCTACGAGCAGTACTTC. Its protein product is CASSLTSPTYEQYF. The J gene is TRBJ2-7, the V gene TRBV5-1; D uncertain. Trimming removed 1 base from V and 2 bases from J, with 10 bases in between. From germline, CDR1 is SGHRS and CDR2 YFSETQ. The CDR3 is made up of 14 amino acids.

The V call is TRBV6-5, the J call TRBJ2-7, with D perhaps TRBD1 (6 bases). CDR1 is MNHEY, CDR2 SVGAGI, per germline. V lost 0 bases and J lost 3, with 9 bases in between. This CDR3 spans 14 amino acids. The CDR3 DNA reads as TGTGCCAGCAGTTACTCGACAGGAGACTACGAGCAGTACTTC. Amino acids: CASSYSTGDYEQYF.

The J gene is TRBJ2-7, the V gene TRBV5-4, with no clear D. In germline, CDR1 is SGHNT, CDR2 YYREEE (reference sequence). V was shortened by 2 bases and J by 5 bases, with 8 bases between the two germline ends. The CDR3 has 12 residues. The CDR3 loop is CASSLSSNEQYF. The CDR3 DNA follows: TGTGCCAGCAGCTTAAGCAGCAACGAGCAGTACTTC.

The chain is built from TRBV27 and TRBJ2-7, with 11 bases that match TRBD2. Losses at the gene ends were 5 bases for V and 0 bases for J; bases not matched to a gene: 6. This CDR3 is built from 16 residues. The germline gives CDR1 MNHEY, CDR2 SMNVEV (reference sequence). This CDR3 reads CASSRGTSGFSYEQYF. CDR3 nucleotide sequence: TGTGCCAGCAGTAGGGGGACTAGCGGTTTCTCCTACGAGCAGTACTTC.

This clone has just a few counts. The rearrangement joins TRBV27 to TRBJ2-2, with D unresolved. Germline V lookup: CDR1 MNHEY, CDR2 SMNVEV (reference sequence). Trimming cost V 10 bases and J 7 bases, with 19 bases left between them. The CDR3 spans 14 residues. The CDR3 DNA is TGTGCCACCCAATCGTGGGTTTTAGGCGGGGAGCTGTTTTTT. Its protein is CATQSWVLGGELFF.

The rearrangement uses TRBV5-1 and TRBJ2-3; 14 bases agree with TRBD2. The germline gives CDR1 SGHRS, CDR2 YFSETQ. With 4 bases clipped from V and 6 bases from J, the junction kept 7 bases outside the gene matches. This CDR3 has 16 residues. The CDR3 DNA reads TGCGCCAGCAGCCCCGGGACTAGCGGGAGAGGGGATACGCAGTATTTT. It specifies CASSPGTSGRGDTQYF.

The V and J genes are TRBV29-1 and TRBJ1-2; no clear D gene. The germline V gene has CDR1 SQVTM and CDR2 ANQGSEA. Trimming took off 3 bases at V and 6 bases at J, with 8 bases between the two ends. This CDR3 has 11 amino acids. CDR3: CSVDSRDGYTF. CDR3 bases: TGCAGCGTTGACTCTCGGGATGGCTACACCTTC. Looking up the rest from reference TRBV29-1 and TRBJ1-2 gives the full variable domain: SAVISQKPSRDICQRGTSLTIQCQVDSQVTMMFWYRQQPGQSLTLIATANQGSEATYESGFVIDKFPISRPNLTFSTLTVSNMSPEDSSIYLCSVDSRDGYTFGSGTRLTVV.

V is TRBV5-1 and J is TRBJ2-7; perhaps TRBD1 as D (6 bases). Trimming removed 4 bases at V and 0 bases at J, with 17 bases between. The CDR3 runs 16 residues. The germline V gene has CDR1 SGHRS and CDR2 YFSETQ. CDR3 bases: TGCGCCAGCAGCGGGGGCCCCATAACTAGCTCCTACGAGCAGTACTTC. It encodes CASSGGPITSSYEQYF.

This rearrangement joins TRBV7-1 to TRBJ2-7; D is ambiguous. TRBV7-1 is given ORF status, its function remaining uncertain. V dropped 5 bases and J dropped 2 bases, with 16 bases sitting between them. The CDR3 has 15 amino acids. The CDR3 DNA reads as TGTGCCAGCAGCATCACTCCAGGACGGGCCTACGAGCAGTACTTC. Translating it yields CASSITPGRAYEQYF.

The V call is TRBV5-4, the J call TRBJ2-7; 9 nucleotides line up with TRBD2. The CDR3 sequence is 15 residues long. The germline V gene has CDR1 SGHNT and CDR2 YYREEE (reference sequence). V gave up 3 bases and J gave up 6 bases; unmatched junction bases: 10. CDR3 sequence (DNA): TGTGCCAGCAGCTCAGATAGCGGGAGTCTAGGCGAGCAGTACTTC. Translated, it gives CASSSDSGSLGEQYF.

CDR3 sequence reads: CASSAMWGGKQPQHF. The DNA for the CDR3 is TGTGCCAGCAGTGCCATGTGGGGGGGGAAGCAGCCCCAGCATTTT. The chain uses TRBV6-1 and TRBJ1-5; possible D gene TRBD1, 5 bases. The germline CDR1 and CDR2 sequences are MNHNS and SASEGT. The V gene lost 4 bases and the J gene lost 7 bases, with 17 bases spanning the gap. This CDR3 region has 15 residues.

CDR3 residues: CASRKGNTIYF. Written as DNA, the CDR3 is TGTGCCAGCAGAAAGGGAAACACCATATATTTT. V gene TRBV6-5 combines with J gene TRBJ1-3, with unresolved D. Between the trimmed V and J ends, which lost 6 bases and 4 bases, there was a span of 4 bases. Germline V lookup: CDR1 MNHEY, CDR2 SVGAGI. This CDR3 has 11 amino acids.

The J gene is TRBJ1-5, the V gene TRBV6-5; D is perhaps TRBD1 (6 bases). The CDR3 contains 16 residues. Between the trimmed V and J ends, which lost 4 bases and 0 bases, there was a span of 13 bases. Germline V lookup: CDR1 MNHEY, CDR2 SVGAGI. CDR3 residues: CASSSLVRGSNQPQHF. The CDR3, as DNA: TGTGCCAGCAGTTCCTTGGTCAGGGGTAGCAATCAGCCCCAGCATTTT.

The V call is TRBV19, the J call TRBJ2-5, with unresolved D. The V and J ends lost 2 bases and 2 bases respectively, with 6 bases between them. There are 13 residues in the CDR3. Looked up from germline, CDR1 is LNHDA and CDR2 is SQIVND (reference sequence). The CDR3 sequence is CASSITLQETQYF. In DNA form, the CDR3 reads TGTGCCAGTAGTATAACTCTACAAGAGACCCAGTACTTC.

The V gene is TRBV28, the J gene TRBJ2-7; TRBD1 matches at 8 bases. Germline values: CDR1 MDHEN, CDR2 SYDVKM. CDR3 length equals 16 residues. V shed 4 bases and J 7 bases; nucleotides not matched to a gene: 15. The CDR3 bases are TGTGCCAGCAGTTCCCCCCGGACAGGGTCCGCTGGAGAGCAGTACTTC. Translating gives CASSSPRTGSAGEQYF. Looking up the rest from reference TRBV28 and TRBJ2-7 gives the full variable domain: DVKVTQSSRYLVKRTGEKVFLECVQDMDHENMFWYRQDPGLGLRLIYFSYDVKMKEKGDIPEGYSVSREKKERFSLILESASTNQTSMYLCASSSPRTGSAGEQYFGPGTRLTVT.

The V call is TRBV15, the J call TRBJ2-3; weak D call: TRBD2 (6 bases). CDR1 is LNHNV, CDR2 YYDKDF, per germline (reference sequence). CDR3 length: 15 residues. V shed 0 bases and J shed 2 bases, with 9 bases lying between them. CDR3 loop: CATSRERELTDTQYF. CDR3 DNA sequence: TGTGCCACCAGCAGAGAGCGGGAACTCACAGATACGCAGTATTTT.

V gene TRBV11-2 combines with J gene TRBJ1-1, with 9 bases matching TRBD1. Germline loops: CDR1 SGHAT, CDR2 FQNNGV. CDR3 length equals 15 residues. The J segment lost 4 bases and the V segment lost 5 bases, leaving 8 bases of the junction unmatched. The DNA of the CDR3 is TGTGCCAGCAGCGTCTCCACAGGGGGCGGCACTGAAGCTTTCTTT. This codes for CASSVSTGGGTEAFF.

Comments on this clone: Other DNA sequences in this sample translate to the same CDR3. The chain employs TRBV28 and TRBJ2-7, with D hard to call. The CDR3 is 16 amino acids. Germline V lookup: CDR1 MDHEN, CDR2 SYDVKM. The V end was cut by 4 bases, the J end by 2 bases, with 18 bases between. CDR3: CASSSHSLLPTYEQYF. The CDR3 DNA is TGTGCCAGCAGTTCTCACTCTTTACTCCCGACCTACGAGCAGTACTTC.

The chain recombines TRBV28 with TRBJ1-4; 7 positions match TRBD1. V shed 4 bases and J 5 bases; nucleotides not matched to a gene: 4. CDR1 is MDHEN, CDR2 SYDVKM, per germline. The CDR3 runs to 14 residues. This chain's CDR3 is CASSSGTVNEKLFF. The CDR3 DNA sequence: TGTGCCAGCAGTTCCGGGACAGTAAATGAAAAACTGTTTTTT.

The chain recombines TRBV11-2 with TRBJ2-3; 12 bases map to TRBD2. The trim removed 4 bases at V and 7 bases at J, leaving 9 bases unmatched. CDR1 and CDR2 (germline): SGHAT, FQNNGV. The CDR3 runs to 16 residues. The CDR3 spells CASSWELAGGLNTQYF. CDR3 bases: TGTGCCAGCAGCTGGGAACTAGCGGGAGGATTGAATACGCAGTATTTT.

V gene TRBV11-3 combines with J gene TRBJ1-4; 8 bases map to TRBD1. V dropped 5 bases and J dropped 8; count of bases not matched to a gene: 13. Germline CDR1 SGHNT, CDR2 YENEEA. The CDR3 is made up of 16 amino acids. The DNA of the CDR3 is TGTGCCAGCAGCCCATCGACAGGGGACATCGGCGAAAAACTGTTTTTT. It translates to CASSPSTGDIGEKLFF.

The chain has TRBV30 and TRBJ2-5, with no clear D. The J call is uncertain, as TRBJ2-7 better fits the DNA end. CDR1 and CDR2 from the germline V gene are GTSNPN and SVGIG (reference sequence). This CDR3 comprises 16 residues. CDR3 in amino acids: CAWSVHRAGLPNEQYF. The CDR3 nucleotides are TGTGCCTGGAGTGTACATCGAGCCGGCCTTCCGAACGAGCAGTACTTC.